These 25 T cell receptor beta chains came from one sample sequenced in a study of long-term antiretroviral therapy in people with HIV. The assay used was immunoSEQ (version v3.0), run at survey level. The method was immunoSEQ multiplex PCR; TCRdb's version includes in-frame clones alone and lacks a portion of them. The repertoire holds some 28,000 clones, with around 87% as singletons. The sample in question was unsorted PBMCs, obtained 0.5 years after starting antiretroviral therapy. Source of these receptors: a woman under 30 with HIV.

This chain joins TRBV9 and TRBJ1-4; TRBD1 matches at 9 bases. This CDR3 region has 15 residues. CDR1 is SGDLS and CDR2 is YYNGEE in the germline V gene. The ends lost 4 bases at V and 6 bases at J; junction bases unmatched: 7. The CDR3 loop reads CASSSTGTGYEKLFF. In DNA, the CDR3 is TGTGCCAGCAGCTCAACCGGGACAGGGTATGAAAAACTGTTTTTT.

The chain employs TRBV7-2 and TRBJ2-7; possibly TRBD1 for D (5 bases). The germline CDR1 and CDR2 sequences are SGHTA and FQGNSA. Between the trimmed V and J ends, which lost 5 bases and 6 bases, there was a span of 17 bases. The CDR3 extends over 14 amino acids. The CDR3 region is CASSITRRQSEQYF. CDR3 bases: TGTGCCAGCAGCATAACCCGACGACAGTCCGAGCAGTACTTC.

The DNA for the CDR3 is TGTGCCAGCAGTTGGAATCAAAACACCGGGGAGCTGTTTTTT. Translating it yields CASSWNQNTGELFF. The gene calls are TRBV6-5 and TRBJ2-2; D not resolved. Germline V gene sequence: CDR1 MNHEY, CDR2 SVGAGI. The V and J ends lost 4 bases and 2 bases respectively, with 8 bases between them. The CDR3 has 14 amino acids.

The rearrangement uses TRBV25-1 and TRBJ2-1; D call uncertain. CDR3 size: 13 residues. Trimming took 7 bases from V and 3 from J, leaving 10 bases between them. Germline values: CDR1 MGHDK, CDR2 SYGVNS. The chain's CDR3 is CASTKKYYNEQFF. The CDR3 nucleotides read TGTGCCAGCACCAAAAAGTACTACAATGAGCAGTTCTTC.

The sample holds a few counts of this clone. This chain links TRBV19 with TRBJ1-5; D is possibly TRBD1 (6 bases). Germline lookup yields CDR1 LNHDA and CDR2 SQIVND (reference sequence). The CDR3 has 14 residues. With 8 bases removed from V and 0 bases from J, the gap between germline ends came to 11 bases. CDR3 nucleotide sequence: TGTGCCAGTCTCCAGGGGTATAGCAATCAGCCCCAGCATTTT. This encodes CASLQGYSNQPQHF.

The rearrangement joins TRBV13 to TRBJ2-1, with 13 bases identical to TRBD2. This CDR3 spans 15 amino acids. Trimming cost V 7 bases and J 5 bases; bases outside gene matches: 5. The germline CDR1 and CDR2 sequences are PRHDT and FYEKMQ (reference sequence). CDR3 DNA sequence: TGTGCCAGCACCCGGGGACTAGCGGGAAACAATGAGCAGTTCTTC. It yields the protein CASTRGLAGNNEQFF. The full variable domain, its missing parts supplied by reference TRBV13 and TRBJ2-1, is AAGVIQSPRHLIKEKRETATLKCYPIPRHDTVYWYQQGPGQDPQFLISFYEKMQSDKGSIPDRFSAQQFSDYHSELNMSSLELGDSALYFCASTRGLAGNNEQFFGPGTRLTVL.

This rearrangement joins TRBV6-1 to TRBJ2-5; 13 bases align to TRBD2. CDR1 is MNHNS, CDR2 SASEGT, per germline. Trimming removed 0 bases from V and 2 bases from J; junction bases left unmatched: 9. There are 19 residues in the CDR3. CDR3 bases: TGTGCCAGCAGTGAAGCGGGACTAGCGGGATTGGATCTTCAAGAGACCCAGTACTTC. Translated, it gives CASSEAGLAGLDLQETQYF.

This clone was counted a few times. This chain connects TRBV9 to TRBJ1-5; TRBD1 is a possible D gene (6 bases). This CDR3 contains 15 residues. The germline CDR1 and CDR2 sequences are SGDLS and YYNGEE. Trimming removed 4 bases from V and 4 bases from J, with 15 bases in between. CDR3 DNA: TGTGCCAGCAGCTCTGGGGGGGCAGGAAATCAGCCCCAGCATTTT. Translating it yields CASSSGGAGNQPQHF.

V and J are TRBV2 and TRBJ2-7; 10 nucleotides align to TRBD1. V lost 6 bases and J lost 0; bases outside the gene matches: 2. From germline, CDR1 is SNHLY and CDR2 FYNNEI. The CDR3 runs to 14 residues. The CDR3 DNA sequence: TGTGCCAGCAGCAGGACAGGGGGCTCCTACGAGCAGTACTTC. It specifies CASSRTGGSYEQYF.

V gene TRBV7-2 combines with J gene TRBJ2-3, with a tentative D call TRBD2 (6 bases). Trimming shortened V by 2 bases and J by 1 base, and 10 bases separated the two germline ends. The CDR3 has 15 amino acids. Germline CDR1 is SGHTA and CDR2 is FQGNSA. The CDR3 protein is CASSLYASGTDTQYF. As DNA, the CDR3 is TGTGCCAGCAGCTTATACGCTAGCGGCACAGATACGCAGTATTTT.

V and J are TRBV15 and TRBJ2-7; D possibly uses TRBD1 or TRBD2 (5 bases each). CDR1 and CDR2 from the germline V gene are LNHNV and YYDKDF (reference sequence). The CDR3 is made up of 14 amino acids. Deletions cut 1 base from V and 4 bases from J, with 11 bases between. The CDR3 loop reads CATSRGQGEYEQYF. The CDR3 DNA sequence: TGTGCCACCAGCAGAGGTCAGGGAGAGTACGAGCAGTACTTC.

The V gene is TRBV4-2, the J gene TRBJ2-6; TRBD2 matches 7 bases. CDR1 is LGHNA and CDR2 is YNFKEQ in the germline V gene. V was pared by 0 bases and J by 0 bases, with 5 bases of the junction left unmatched. The CDR3 runs to 18 residues. CDR3 DNA sequence: TGTGCCAGCAGCCAAGATGGGGGGGTCGGCTCTGGGGCCAACGTCCTGACTTTC. As protein: CASSQDGGVGSGANVLTF.

J is TRBJ2-2 and V is TRBV27; D unclear. V lost 2 bases to trimming and J lost 6 bases, with 10 bases between them. There are 14 residues in the CDR3. Germline V CDR1 and CDR2: MNHEY, SMNVEV (reference sequence). Here the CDR3 DNA reads TGTGCCAGCAGTTTAACCCTGGGGTCCGGGGAGCTGTTTTTT. Translating it yields CASSLTLGSGELFF.

The V call is TRBV4-3, the J call TRBJ2-7; 11 positions agree with TRBD2. V shed 1 base and J 4 bases; nucleotides not matched to a gene: 6. The CDR3 length is 16 residues. Germline CDR1 is LGHNA and CDR2 is YSLEER. CDR3 protein: CASSQGASGRRYEQYF. DNA of the CDR3: TGCGCCAGCAGCCAAGGGGCTAGCGGGAGGAGGTACGAGCAGTACTTC.

The CDR3 sequence is CASSQDLGSGRFDNEQFF. CDR3 coding DNA: TGCGCCAGCAGCCAAGATCTAGGGAGCGGGAGGTTCGACAATGAGCAGTTCTTC. The rearrangement uses TRBV4-3 and TRBJ2-1; 9 positions match TRBD2. The J segment lost 5 bases and the V segment lost 0 bases, leaving 11 bases of the junction unmatched. CDR3 size: 18 residues. Germline V gives CDR1 LGHNA, CDR2 YSLEER.

This clone has just a few counts. This sequence joins TRBV19 and TRBJ1-1; D ambiguous. This CDR3 comprises 11 residues. Per the germline V gene, CDR1 is LNHDA and CDR2 is SQIVND (reference sequence). Trimming stripped 3 bases from V and 6 bases from J, with 5 bases between. CDR3 DNA: TGTGCCAGTAGTATTGGCGCTGAAGCTTTCTTT. It is translated as CASSIGAEAFF.

The rearrangement uses TRBV18 and TRBJ2-3; a possible D gene is TRBD2 (5 bases). CDR1 is KGHSH, CDR2 LQKENI, per germline. Trimming left V 3 bases short and J 4 bases short, with 11 bases between. This CDR3 contains 14 residues. DNA for the CDR3: TGTGCCAGCTCACCGGGAGTCGTAGCAGATACGCAGTATTTT. This codes for CASSPGVVADTQYF.

The chain employs TRBV27 and TRBJ2-6; D is undetermined. Between the trimmed V and J ends, which lost 5 bases and 4 bases, there was a span of 18 bases. The CDR3 has 17 amino acids. Germline loops: CDR1 MNHEY, CDR2 SMNVEV (reference sequence). DNA of the CDR3: TGTGCCAGCAGTATCACCCGACTGGTTATGGGGGCCAACGTCCTGACTTTC. This translates into CASSITRLVMGANVLTF. Full variable domain (missing parts from reference TRBV27 and TRBJ2-6): EAQVTQNPRYLITVTGKKLTVTCSQNMNHEYMSWYRQDPGLGLRQIYYSMNVEVTDKGDVPEGYKVSRKEKRNFPLILESPSPNQTSLYFCASSITRLVMGANVLTFGAGSRLTVL.

The chain employs TRBV5-1 and TRBJ2-5, with D possibly called TRBD1 or TRBD2 (5 bases each). Trimming took 0 bases from V and 3 from J, leaving 12 bases between them. The length of the CDR3 is 15 residues. CDR1 is SGHRS and CDR2 is YFSETQ in the germline V gene. The CDR3 is CASSLGGTREETQYF. DNA of the CDR3: TGCGCCAGCAGCTTGGGGGGGACCCGGGAAGAGACCCAGTACTTC.

The sample holds one count of this clone. The V call is TRBV9, the J call TRBJ2-7; D tentatively fits TRBD1 or TRBD2 (5 bases each). The germline V gene encodes CDR1 SGDLS and CDR2 YYNGEE. The CDR3 is made up of 14 amino acids. V gave up 0 bases and J gave up 0 bases, with 7 bases separating them. The CDR3 loop reads CASSVGDRSYEQYF. The DNA of the CDR3 is TGTGCCAGCAGCGTAGGGGACCGCTCCTACGAGCAGTACTTC. Filled out from reference TRBV9 and TRBJ2-7, the complete variable domain reads DSGVTQTPKHLITATGQRVTLRCSPRSGDLSVYWYQQSLDQGLQFLIQYYNGEERAKGNILERFSAQQFPDLHSELNLSSLELGDSALYFCASSVGDRSYEQYFGPGTRLTVT.

This clone was seen just once. The V call is TRBV5-1, the J call TRBJ2-3, with no clear D. Per germline, CDR1 SGHRS and CDR2 YFSETQ. Trimming stripped 7 bases from V and 0 bases from J, with 15 bases between. The CDR3 contains 15 residues. In DNA form, the CDR3 reads TGCGCCAGCCACCCCGATGTCATTAGCACAGATACGCAGTATTTT. Translating it yields CASHPDVISTDTQYF.

The genes are TRBV7-9 and TRBJ2-1; perhaps TRBD1 as D (6 bases). The CDR3 is 15 residues long. Germline CDR1 is SEHNR and CDR2 is FQNEAQ (reference sequence). V was pared by 5 bases and J by 4 bases, with 15 bases between. The CDR3 sequence: CASSLIGTPYNEQFF. The CDR3 DNA reads as TGTGCCAGCAGCCTTATCGGGACACCTTACAATGAGCAGTTCTTC.

V gene TRBV28 combines with J gene TRBJ2-3; 8 bases fit TRBD1. V lost 2 bases, J lost 5 bases, and 3 bases stayed unmatched. This CDR3 is built from 14 residues. The V gene's germline CDR1 is MDHEN and CDR2 SYDVKM. DNA of the CDR3: TGTGCCAGCAGTTTACAGGGGGCGGGAGATACGCAGTATTTT. It specifies CASSLQGAGDTQYF.

This chain uses TRBV4-1 with TRBJ1-5; no firm D call. CDR3 length equals 16 residues. Germline CDR1 MGHRA, CDR2 YSYEKL. Between the trimmed V and J ends, which lost 3 bases and 3 bases, there was a span of 15 bases. CDR3 loop: CASSHLQGGNNQPQHF. The CDR3 DNA reads as TGCGCCAGCAGCCACCTTCAAGGAGGAAACAATCAGCCCCAGCATTTT.

The chain carries TRBV28 and TRBJ2-2; D is possibly TRBD1 (5 bases). The CDR3 has 13 residues. Germline-derived CDR1 and CDR2 are MDHEN and SYDVKM. Trimming took off 7 bases at V and 7 bases at J, with 13 bases between the two ends. CDR3 protein: CASMRQGYGELFF. As DNA, the CDR3 is TGTGCCAGCATGCGGCAGGGTTACGGGGAGCTGTTTTTT.